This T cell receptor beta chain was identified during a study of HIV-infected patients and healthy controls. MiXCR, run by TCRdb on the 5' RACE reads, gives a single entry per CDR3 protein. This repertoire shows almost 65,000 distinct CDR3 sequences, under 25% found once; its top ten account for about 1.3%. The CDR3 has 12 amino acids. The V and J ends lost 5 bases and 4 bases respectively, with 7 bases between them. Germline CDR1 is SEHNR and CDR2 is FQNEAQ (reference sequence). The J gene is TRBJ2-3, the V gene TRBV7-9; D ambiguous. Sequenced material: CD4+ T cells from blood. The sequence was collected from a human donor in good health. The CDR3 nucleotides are TGTGCCAGCAGCCAAGCCCCAGATACGCAGTATTTT. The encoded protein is CASSQAPDTQYF.